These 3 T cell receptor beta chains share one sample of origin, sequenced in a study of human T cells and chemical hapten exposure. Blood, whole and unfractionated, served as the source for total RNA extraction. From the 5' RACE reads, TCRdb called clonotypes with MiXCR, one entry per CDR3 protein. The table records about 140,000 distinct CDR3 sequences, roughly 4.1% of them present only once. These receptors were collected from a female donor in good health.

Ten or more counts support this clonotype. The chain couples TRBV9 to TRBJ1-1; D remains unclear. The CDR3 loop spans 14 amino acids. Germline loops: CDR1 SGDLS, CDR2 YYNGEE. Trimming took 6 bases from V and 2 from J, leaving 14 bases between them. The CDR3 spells CASTFLGSNTEAFF. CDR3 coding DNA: TGTGCCAGCACCTTTCTAGGAAGCAACACTGAAGCTTTCTTT.

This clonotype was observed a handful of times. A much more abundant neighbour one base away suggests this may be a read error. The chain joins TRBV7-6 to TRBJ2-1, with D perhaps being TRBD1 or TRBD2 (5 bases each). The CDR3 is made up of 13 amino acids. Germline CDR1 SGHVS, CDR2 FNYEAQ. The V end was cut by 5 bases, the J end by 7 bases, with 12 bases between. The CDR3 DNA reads TGTGCCAGCAGCCGAGGGGTTGAAAATGAGCAGTTCTTC. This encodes CASSRGVENEQFF.

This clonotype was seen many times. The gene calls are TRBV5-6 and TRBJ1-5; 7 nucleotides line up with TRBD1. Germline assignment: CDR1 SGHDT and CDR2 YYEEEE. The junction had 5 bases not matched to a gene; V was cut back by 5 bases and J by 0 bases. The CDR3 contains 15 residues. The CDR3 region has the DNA TGTGCCAGCAGTAAGGGGACAGATAGCAATCAGCCCCAGCATTTT. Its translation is CASSKGTDSNQPQHF.